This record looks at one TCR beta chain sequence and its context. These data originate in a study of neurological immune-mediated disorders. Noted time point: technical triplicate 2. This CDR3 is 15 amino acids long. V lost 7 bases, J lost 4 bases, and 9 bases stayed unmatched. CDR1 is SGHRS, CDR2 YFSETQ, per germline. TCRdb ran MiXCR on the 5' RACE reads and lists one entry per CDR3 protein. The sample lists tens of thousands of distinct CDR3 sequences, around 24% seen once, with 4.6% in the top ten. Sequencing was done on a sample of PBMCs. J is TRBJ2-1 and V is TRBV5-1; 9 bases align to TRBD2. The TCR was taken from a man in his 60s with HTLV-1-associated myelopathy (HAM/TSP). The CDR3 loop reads CASSLTTSGYNEQFF. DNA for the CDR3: TGCGCCAGCTCATTAACGACTAGCGGTTACAATGAGCAGTTCTTC.